Listed here is a single T cell receptor beta chain. Germline lookup yields CDR1 SGHDT and CDR2 YYEEEE. The ends were cut back, 4 bases at V and 3 bases at J, with 10 bases in the middle. The CDR3 contains 13 residues. 60 Vbeta and 13 Jbeta primers were used in PCR. Data came from immunoSEQ multiplex PCR; TCRdb stores just in-frame clones and leaves some out. The sample consists of approximately 120,000 clones, around four fifths of them appearing once. The data are from a study of cytomegalovirus exposure and HLA in healthy donors. This chain uses TRBV5-6 with TRBJ1-1; possibly TRBD1 for D (5 bases). The TCR originated in a woman in her forties or fifties in good health and CMV-seropositive. The sequencing sample was made of PBMCs. Here the CDR3 reads CASSTDSDTEAFF. In nucleotides, the CDR3 is TGTGCCAGCAGCACTGACAGTGACACTGAAGCTTTCTTT.